Here is one T cell receptor (beta chain) with its context. These data belong to a study of blood T cell repertoires in COVID-19. At the level of the study: T cells, B-cell-depleted T cells, or PBMCs provided the cDNA or gDNA that served as material.

Measured with immunoSEQ multiplex PCR; TCRdb has only the in-frame clones, and not every one. The profile shows fewer than 450,000 clones, 70% to 90% of them singletons. The CDR3 is 17 residues long. Germline lookup yields CDR1 MGHRA and CDR2 YSYEKL. Germline trimming cut 1 base from V and 4 bases from J; bases unmatched to any gene: 11. The chain uses TRBV4-1 and TRBJ1-1; 8 positions agree with TRBD1. The receptor's source is a young woman who had recovered from COVID-19. Input material: PBMCs or T cells enriched from blood (not recorded which). CDR3 sequence: CASSQAVGTGRITEAFF. The CDR3 DNA reads TGCGCCAGCAGCCAAGCCGTTGGGACAGGTAGGATCACTGAAGCTTTCTTT.